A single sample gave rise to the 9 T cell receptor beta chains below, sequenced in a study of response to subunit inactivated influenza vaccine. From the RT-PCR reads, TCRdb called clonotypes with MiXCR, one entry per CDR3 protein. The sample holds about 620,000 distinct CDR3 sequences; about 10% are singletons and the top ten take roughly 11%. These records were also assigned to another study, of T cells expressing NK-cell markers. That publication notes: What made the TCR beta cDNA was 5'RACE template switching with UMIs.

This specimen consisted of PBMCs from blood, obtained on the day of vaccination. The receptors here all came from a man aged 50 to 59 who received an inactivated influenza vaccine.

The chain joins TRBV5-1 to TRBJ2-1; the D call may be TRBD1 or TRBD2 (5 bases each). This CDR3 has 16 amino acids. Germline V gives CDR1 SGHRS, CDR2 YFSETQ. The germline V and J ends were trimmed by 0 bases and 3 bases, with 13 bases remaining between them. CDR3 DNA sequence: TGCGCCAGCAGCTTGGGTATGGGGGAAAACTACAATGAGCAGTTCTTC. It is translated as CASSLGMGENYNEQFF.

CDR3: CASSQEPSGGDTQYF. The CDR3 DNA reads TGCGCCAGCAGCCAAGAACCCAGCGGGGGTGATACGCAGTATTTT. The chain links TRBV4-3 to TRBJ2-3, with TRBD2 identical over 8 bases. Germline V lookup: CDR1 LGHNA, CDR2 YSLEER. V was clipped by 0 bases and J by 6 bases; unmatched bases: 5. The CDR3 consists of 15 residues.

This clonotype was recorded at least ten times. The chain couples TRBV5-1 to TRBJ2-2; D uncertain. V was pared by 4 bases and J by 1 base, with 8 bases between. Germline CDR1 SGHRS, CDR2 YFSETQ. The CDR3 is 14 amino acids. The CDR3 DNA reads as TGCGCCAGCAGCCGAATTGAGAACACCGGGGAGCTGTTTTTT. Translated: CASSRIENTGELFF.

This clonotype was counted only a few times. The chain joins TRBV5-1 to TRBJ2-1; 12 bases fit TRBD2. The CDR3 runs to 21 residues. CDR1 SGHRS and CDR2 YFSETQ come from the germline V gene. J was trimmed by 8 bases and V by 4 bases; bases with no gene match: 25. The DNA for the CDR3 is TGCGCCAGCAGCCGAGCTCTAAGGACTAGCGGGACGACCGGAGGGTTCGATGAGCAGTTCTTC. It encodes CASSRALRTSGTTGGFDEQFF.

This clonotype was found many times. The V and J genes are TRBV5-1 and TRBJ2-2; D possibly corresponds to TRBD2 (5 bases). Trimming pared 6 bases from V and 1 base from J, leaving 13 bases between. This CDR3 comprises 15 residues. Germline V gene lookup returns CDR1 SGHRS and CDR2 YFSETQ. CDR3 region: CASTRGQMNTGELFF. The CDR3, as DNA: TGCGCCAGCACCCGGGGTCAGATGAACACCGGGGAGCTGTTTTTT.

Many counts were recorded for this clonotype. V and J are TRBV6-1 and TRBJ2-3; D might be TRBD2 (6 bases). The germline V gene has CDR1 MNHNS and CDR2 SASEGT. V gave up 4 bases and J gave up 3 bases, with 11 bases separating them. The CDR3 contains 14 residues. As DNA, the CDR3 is TGTGCCAGCAGTGCGGGAGACCTAACAGATACGCAGTATTTT. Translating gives CASSAGDLTDTQYF.

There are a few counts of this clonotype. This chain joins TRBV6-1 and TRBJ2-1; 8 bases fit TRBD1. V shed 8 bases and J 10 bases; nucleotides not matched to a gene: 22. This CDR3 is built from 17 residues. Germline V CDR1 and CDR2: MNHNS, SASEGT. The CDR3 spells CASGTSPGTGPLGEQFF. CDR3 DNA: TGTGCCAGCGGAACCTCACCAGGGACAGGCCCCCTCGGAGAGCAGTTCTTC.

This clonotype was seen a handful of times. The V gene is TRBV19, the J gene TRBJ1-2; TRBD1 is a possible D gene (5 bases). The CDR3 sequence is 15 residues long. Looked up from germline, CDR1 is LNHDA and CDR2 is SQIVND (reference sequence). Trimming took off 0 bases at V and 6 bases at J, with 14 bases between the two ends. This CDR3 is CASSIDLYGGNGYTF. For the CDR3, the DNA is TGTGCCAGTAGTATAGATCTATACGGGGGGAATGGCTACACCTTC.

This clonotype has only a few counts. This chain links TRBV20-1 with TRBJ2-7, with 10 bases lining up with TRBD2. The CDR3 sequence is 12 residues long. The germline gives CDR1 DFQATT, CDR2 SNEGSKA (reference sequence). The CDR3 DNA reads TGCGGGGCTAGCGGGGGTCTGGGTGAGCAGTACTTC. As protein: CGASGGLGEQYF.